The 5 T cell receptor beta chains given below trace back to one sample, sequenced in a study of blood T cell repertoires in COVID-19. TCRdb keeps only in-frame clones here, not all; method: immunoSEQ multiplex PCR. The data hold under 350,000 clones, with around 85% observed a single time. Specimen: PBMCs or T cells enriched from blood (not recorded which). These receptors were collected from a middle-aged woman with acute COVID-19.

This rearrangement joins TRBV5-1 to TRBJ1-2, with 11 bases lining up with TRBD1. Looked up from germline, CDR1 is SGHRS and CDR2 is YFSETQ. The CDR3 has 14 amino acids. V shed 3 bases and J 4 bases; nucleotides not matched to a gene: 2. As DNA, the CDR3 is TGCGCCAGCAGCTCCGGGACAGGGGGCTATGGCTACACCTTC. Translated: CASSSGTGGYGYTF.

The rearrangement links TRBV18 to TRBJ1-2, with D perhaps TRBD1 (5 bases). The V gene lost 6 bases and the J gene lost 4 bases, with 18 bases spanning the gap. The germline V gene has CDR1 KGHSH and CDR2 LQKENI. The CDR3 spans 15 residues. The CDR3 bases are TGTGCCAGCTCGTCTGAGGTACGGGGACTCTATGGCTACACCTTC. It is translated as CASSSEVRGLYGYTF.

The chain combines TRBV29-1 with TRBJ2-2; perhaps TRBD2 as D (7 bases). The CDR3 covers 15 residues. The germline V and J ends were trimmed by 6 bases and 0 bases, with 14 bases remaining between them. CDR1 and CDR2 from the germline V gene are SQVTM and ANQGSEA. The CDR3 spells CSVYGGGPNTGELFF. CDR3 DNA sequence: TGCAGCGTCTATGGGGGGGGCCCGAACACCGGGGAGCTGTTTTTT.

Comments on this clone: The sample contains more than one DNA sequence encoding this CDR3. V and J are TRBV4-3 and TRBJ2-1, with 10 bases fitting TRBD2. CDR3 length: 15 amino acids. Losses at the gene ends were 1 base for V and 8 bases for J; bases not matched to a gene: 5. Germline V gene data show CDR1 as LGHNA and CDR2 as YSLEER. CDR3 coding DNA: TGCGCCAGCAGCCAAGGGGGCCTAGCGGGAGATGAGCAGTTCTTC. Its protein product is CASSQGGLAGDEQFF.

The gene calls are TRBV25-1 and TRBJ2-2; 9 nucleotides agree with TRBD1. With 2 bases clipped from V and 4 bases from J, the junction kept 5 bases outside the gene matches. The CDR3 runs to 16 residues. The V gene's germline CDR1 is MGHDK and CDR2 SYGVNS. The CDR3 loop is CASSETGTGITGELFF. Written as DNA, the CDR3 is TGTGCCAGCAGTGAAACCGGGACAGGGATCACCGGGGAGCTGTTTTTT.